The table lists the clone carrying this TCR beta chain with a few counts. The antigen is not known. Germline V gives CDR1 MDHEN, CDR2 SYDVKM. The length of the CDR3 is 17 residues. The V and J ends lost 2 bases and 2 bases, in that order; junction bases with no gene match: 6. Unique molecular identifiers were present on cDNA, and template switching added a universal primer site. TCRdb passed the 5' RACE reads through MiXCR, listing each CDR3 protein once. Here the sample spans fewer than 550,000 distinct CDR3 sequences, around an eighth being singletons. The sample belongs to a study of identical twins. Study-wide results and caveats: Models predicted too little out-of-frame TCR alpha sharing in monozygotic twins. Twins' excess sharing was less marked for out-of-frame beta sequences.

These same records also appear under a second study, on yellow fever vaccine responses in identical twins.

The sample consisted of CD4+ T cells sorted from blood. This TCR came from a woman aged 18-30 years in good health. The V and J genes are TRBV28 and TRBJ2-3, with 11 bases fitting TRBD2. The CDR3 protein is CASSLTPSGGNTDTQYF. In DNA, the CDR3 is TGTGCCAGCAGTTTAACTCCTAGCGGGGGGAACACAGATACGCAGTATTTT.